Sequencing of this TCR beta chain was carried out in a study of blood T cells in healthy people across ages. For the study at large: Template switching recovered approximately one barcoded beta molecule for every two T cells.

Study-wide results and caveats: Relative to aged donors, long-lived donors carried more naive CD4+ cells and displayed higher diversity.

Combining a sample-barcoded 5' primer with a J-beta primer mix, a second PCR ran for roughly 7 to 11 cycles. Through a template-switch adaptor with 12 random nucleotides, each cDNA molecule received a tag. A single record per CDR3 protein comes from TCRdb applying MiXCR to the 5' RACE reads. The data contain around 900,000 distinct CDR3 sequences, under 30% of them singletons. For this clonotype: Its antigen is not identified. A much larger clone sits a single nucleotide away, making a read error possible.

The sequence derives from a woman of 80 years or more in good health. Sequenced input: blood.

CDR3 DNA: TGCAGCGTTGAGATTTACAATGAGCAGTACTTC. The encoded protein is CSVEIYNEQYF. The chain couples TRBV29-1 to TRBJ2-1; D uncertain. The DNA end is a closer match to TRBJ2-7, so the J assignment may be wrong. Germline V gene lookup returns CDR1 SQVTM and CDR2 ANQGSEA. This CDR3 spans 11 amino acids.